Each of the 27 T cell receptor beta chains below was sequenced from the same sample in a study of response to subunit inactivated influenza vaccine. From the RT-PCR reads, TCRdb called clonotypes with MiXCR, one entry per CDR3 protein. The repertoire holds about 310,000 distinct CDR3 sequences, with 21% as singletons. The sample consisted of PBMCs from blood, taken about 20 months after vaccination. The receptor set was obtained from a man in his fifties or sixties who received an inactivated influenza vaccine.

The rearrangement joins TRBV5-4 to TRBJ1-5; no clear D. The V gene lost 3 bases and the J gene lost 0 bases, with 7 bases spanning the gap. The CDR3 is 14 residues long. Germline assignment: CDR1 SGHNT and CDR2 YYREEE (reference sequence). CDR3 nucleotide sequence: TGTGCCAGCAGCTCGCAATATAGCAATCAGCCCCAGCATTTT. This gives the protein CASSSQYSNQPQHF.

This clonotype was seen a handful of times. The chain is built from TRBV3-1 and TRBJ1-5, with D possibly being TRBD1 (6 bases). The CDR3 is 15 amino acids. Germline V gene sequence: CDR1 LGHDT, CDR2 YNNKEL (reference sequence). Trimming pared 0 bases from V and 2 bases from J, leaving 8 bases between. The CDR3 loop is CASSQDSGGNQPQHF. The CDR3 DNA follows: TGTGCCAGCAGCCAAGATTCAGGGGGCAATCAGCCCCAGCATTTT.

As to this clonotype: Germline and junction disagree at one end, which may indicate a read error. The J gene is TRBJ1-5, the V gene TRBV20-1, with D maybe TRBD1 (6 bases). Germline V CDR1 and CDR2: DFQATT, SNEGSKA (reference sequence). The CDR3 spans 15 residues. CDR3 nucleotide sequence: TGCAGTGCCAGAGGGCAGGGGTATAGCAATCAGCCCCAGCATTTT. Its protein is CSARGQGYSNQPQHF.

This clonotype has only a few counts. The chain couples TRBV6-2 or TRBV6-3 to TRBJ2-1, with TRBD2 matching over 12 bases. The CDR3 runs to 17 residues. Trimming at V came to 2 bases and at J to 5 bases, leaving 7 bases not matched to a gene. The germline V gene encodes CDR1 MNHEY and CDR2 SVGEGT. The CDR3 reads CASSYPIGLAGNNEQFF. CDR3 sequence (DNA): TGTGCCAGCAGTTACCCTATTGGACTAGCGGGAAACAATGAGCAGTTCTTC.

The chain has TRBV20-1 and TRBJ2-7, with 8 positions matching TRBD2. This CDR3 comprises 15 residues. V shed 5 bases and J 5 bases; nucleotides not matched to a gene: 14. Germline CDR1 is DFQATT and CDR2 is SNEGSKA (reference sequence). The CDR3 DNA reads TGCAGTGCTCCCGCGAGCGGGAGACTAAGGAACGAGCAGTACTTC. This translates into CSAPASGRLRNEQYF.

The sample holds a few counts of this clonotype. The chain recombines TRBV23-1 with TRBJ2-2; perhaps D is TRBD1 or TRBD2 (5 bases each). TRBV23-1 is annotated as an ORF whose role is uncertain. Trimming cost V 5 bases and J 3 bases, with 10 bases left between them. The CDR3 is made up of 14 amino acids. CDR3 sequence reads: CASSFGTDTGELFF. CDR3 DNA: TGCGCCAGCAGTTTTGGGACGGACACCGGGGAGCTGTTTTTT.

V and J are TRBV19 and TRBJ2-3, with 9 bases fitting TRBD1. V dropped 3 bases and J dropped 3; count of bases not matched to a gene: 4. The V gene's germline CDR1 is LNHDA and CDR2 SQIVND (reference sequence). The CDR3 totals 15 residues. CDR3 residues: CASSIGTGLTDTQYF. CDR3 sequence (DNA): TGTGCCAGTAGTATTGGGACAGGGCTAACAGATACGCAGTATTTT.

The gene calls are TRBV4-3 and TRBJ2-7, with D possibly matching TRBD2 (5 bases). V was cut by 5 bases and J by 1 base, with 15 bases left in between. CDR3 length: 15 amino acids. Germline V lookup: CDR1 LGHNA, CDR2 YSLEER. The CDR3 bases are TGCGCCAGCAGCGGTTGGCAGACGGGATCCTACGAGCAGTACTTC. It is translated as CASSGWQTGSYEQYF.

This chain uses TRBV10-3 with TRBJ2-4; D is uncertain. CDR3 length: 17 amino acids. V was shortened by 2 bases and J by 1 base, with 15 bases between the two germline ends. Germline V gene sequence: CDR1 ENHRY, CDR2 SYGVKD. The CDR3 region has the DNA TGTGCCATCAGTGAGGTATATCTGGGTTCGGCCAAAAACATTCAGTACTTC. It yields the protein CAISEVYLGSAKNIQYF.

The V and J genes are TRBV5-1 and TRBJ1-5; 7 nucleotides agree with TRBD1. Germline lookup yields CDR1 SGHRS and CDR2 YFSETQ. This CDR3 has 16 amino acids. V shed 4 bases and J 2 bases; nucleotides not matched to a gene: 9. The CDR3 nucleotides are TGCGCCAGCAGCGAGGGGACAGACCATCGCAATCAGCCCCAGCATTTT. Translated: CASSEGTDHRNQPQHF.

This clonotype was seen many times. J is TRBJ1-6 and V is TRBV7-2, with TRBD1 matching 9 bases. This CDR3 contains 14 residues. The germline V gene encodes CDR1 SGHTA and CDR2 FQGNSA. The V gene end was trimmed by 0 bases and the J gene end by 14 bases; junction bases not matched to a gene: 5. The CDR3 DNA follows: TGTGCCAGCAGCTTAGCGCATGGGACAGGGACCCTCCACTTT. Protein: CASSLAHGTGTLHF.

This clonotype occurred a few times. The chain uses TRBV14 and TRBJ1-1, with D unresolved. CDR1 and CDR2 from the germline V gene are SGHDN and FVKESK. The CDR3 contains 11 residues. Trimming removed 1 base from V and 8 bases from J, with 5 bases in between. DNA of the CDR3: TGTGCCAGCAGCCAAGTTGGCGAAGCTTTCTTT. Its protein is CASSQVGEAFF.

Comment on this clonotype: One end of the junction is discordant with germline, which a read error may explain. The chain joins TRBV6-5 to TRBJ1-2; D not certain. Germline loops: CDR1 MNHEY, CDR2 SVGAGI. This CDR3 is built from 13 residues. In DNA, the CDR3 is TGTGCCAGCAGTAACTCGCCTCTTTATGGCTACACCTTC. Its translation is CASSNSPLYGYTF.

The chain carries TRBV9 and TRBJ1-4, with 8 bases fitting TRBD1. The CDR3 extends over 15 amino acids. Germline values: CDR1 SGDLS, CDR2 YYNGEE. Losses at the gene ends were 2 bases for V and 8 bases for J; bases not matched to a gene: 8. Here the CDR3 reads CASSVTTGANEKLFF. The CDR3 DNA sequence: TGTGCCAGCAGCGTTACGACAGGGGCAAACGAAAAACTGTTTTTT.

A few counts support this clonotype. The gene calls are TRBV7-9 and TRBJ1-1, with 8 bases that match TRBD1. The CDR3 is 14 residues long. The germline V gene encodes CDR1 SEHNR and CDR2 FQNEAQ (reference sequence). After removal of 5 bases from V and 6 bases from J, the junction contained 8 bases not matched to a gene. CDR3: CASSRPDRGSEAFF. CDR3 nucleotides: TGTGCCAGCAGCCGCCCAGACAGGGGTTCTGAAGCTTTCTTT.

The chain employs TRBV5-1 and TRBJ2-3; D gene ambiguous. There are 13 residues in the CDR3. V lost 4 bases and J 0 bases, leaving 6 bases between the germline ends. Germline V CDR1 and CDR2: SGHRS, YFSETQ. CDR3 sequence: CASSAFSTDTQYF. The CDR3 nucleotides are TGCGCCAGCAGCGCCTTTAGCACAGATACGCAGTATTTT. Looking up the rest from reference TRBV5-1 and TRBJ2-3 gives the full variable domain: KAGVTQTPRYLIKTRGQQVTLSCSPISGHRSVSWYQQTPGQGLQFLFEYFSETQRNKGNFPGRFSGRQFSNSRSEMNVSTLELGDSALYLCASSAFSTDTQYFGPGTRLTVL.

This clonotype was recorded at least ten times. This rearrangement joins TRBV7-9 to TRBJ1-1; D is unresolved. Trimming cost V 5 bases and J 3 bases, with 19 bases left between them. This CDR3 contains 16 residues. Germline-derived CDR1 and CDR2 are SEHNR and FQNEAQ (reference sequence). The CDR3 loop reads CASSLRAWPSDTEAFF. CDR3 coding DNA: TGTGCCAGCAGCCTCAGAGCGTGGCCATCGGACACTGAAGCTTTCTTT.

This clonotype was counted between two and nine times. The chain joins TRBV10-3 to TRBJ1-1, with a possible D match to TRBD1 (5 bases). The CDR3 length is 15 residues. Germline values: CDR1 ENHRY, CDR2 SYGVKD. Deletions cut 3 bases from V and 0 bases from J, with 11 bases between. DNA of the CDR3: TGTGCCATCAGTGACCCAGGGAAGATGAACACTGAAGCTTTCTTT. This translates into CAISDPGKMNTEAFF.

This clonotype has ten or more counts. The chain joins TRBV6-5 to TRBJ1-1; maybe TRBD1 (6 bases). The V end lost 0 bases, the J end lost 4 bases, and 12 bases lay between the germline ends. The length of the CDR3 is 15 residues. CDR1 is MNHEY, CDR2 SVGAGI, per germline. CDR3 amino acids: CASSYSRGWGTEAFF. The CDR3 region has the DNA TGTGCCAGCAGTTACTCGAGGGGGTGGGGCACTGAAGCTTTCTTT.

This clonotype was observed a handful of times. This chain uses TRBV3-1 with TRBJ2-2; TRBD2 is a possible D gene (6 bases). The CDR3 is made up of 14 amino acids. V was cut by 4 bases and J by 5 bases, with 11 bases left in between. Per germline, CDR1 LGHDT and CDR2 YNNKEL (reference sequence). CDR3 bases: TGTGCCAGCAGCCCGGGACTGAAAACCGGGGAGCTGTTTTTT. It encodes CASSPGLKTGELFF.

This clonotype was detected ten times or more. CDR3 coding DNA: TGTGCCAGCAGCTTAGCGGAGGGAAGGGCGAACACTGAAGCTTTCTTT. As protein: CASSLAEGRANTEAFF. The chain couples TRBV7-6 to TRBJ1-1; D unclear. The CDR3 is made up of 16 amino acids. Germline V gene data show CDR1 as SGHVS and CDR2 as FNYEAQ. Trimming cost V 0 bases and J 1 base, with 12 bases left between them.

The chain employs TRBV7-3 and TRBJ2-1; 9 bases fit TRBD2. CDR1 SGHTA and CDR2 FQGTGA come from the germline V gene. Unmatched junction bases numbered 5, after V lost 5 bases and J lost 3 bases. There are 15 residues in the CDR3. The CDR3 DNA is TGTGCCAGCAGCCAGGGACTAGCCCTCTACAATGAGCAGTTCTTC. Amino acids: CASSQGLALYNEQFF.

CDR3 nucleotide sequence: TGTGCCACCAGTGCTCCCGGGACATCAACGTACCAAGAGACCCAGTACTTC. Residues: CATSAPGTSTYQETQYF. V usage is TRBV24-1 and J usage is TRBJ2-5; D is perhaps TRBD1 (6 bases). V lost 5 bases, J lost 0 bases, and 18 bases lay in between. CDR1 is KGHDR, CDR2 SFDVKD, per germline. There are 17 residues in the CDR3.

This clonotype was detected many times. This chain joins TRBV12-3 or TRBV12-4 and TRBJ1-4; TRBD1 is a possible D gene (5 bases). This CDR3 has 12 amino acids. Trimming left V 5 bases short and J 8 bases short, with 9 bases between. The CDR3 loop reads CASSTQEEKLFF. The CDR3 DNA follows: TGTGCCAGCAGTACACAGGAAGAAAAACTGTTTTTT.

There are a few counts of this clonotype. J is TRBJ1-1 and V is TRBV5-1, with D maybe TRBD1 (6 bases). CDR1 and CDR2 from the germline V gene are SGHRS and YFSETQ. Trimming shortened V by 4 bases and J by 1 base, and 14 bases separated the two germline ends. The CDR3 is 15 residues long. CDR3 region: CASSPRLRGNTEAFF. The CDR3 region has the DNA TGCGCCAGCAGCCCGCGACTCAGGGGGAACACTGAAGCTTTCTTT.

The CDR3 DNA reads as TGCGCCAGCAGAAGGTGGCTAGCGGGGATAATGCAAGAGACCCAGTACTTC. Protein sequence: CASRRWLAGIMQETQYF. V and J are TRBV4-1 and TRBJ2-5; 9 bases are shared with TRBD2. The J segment lost 2 bases and the V segment lost 6 bases, leaving 13 bases of the junction unmatched. The CDR3 loop spans 17 amino acids. Looked up from germline, CDR1 is MGHRA and CDR2 is YSYEKL.

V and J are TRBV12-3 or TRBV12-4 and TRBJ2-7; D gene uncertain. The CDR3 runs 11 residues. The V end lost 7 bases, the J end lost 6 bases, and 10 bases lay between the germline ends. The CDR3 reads CASTRDIEQYF. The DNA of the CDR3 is TGTGCCAGCACTAGGGATATCGAGCAGTACTTC.